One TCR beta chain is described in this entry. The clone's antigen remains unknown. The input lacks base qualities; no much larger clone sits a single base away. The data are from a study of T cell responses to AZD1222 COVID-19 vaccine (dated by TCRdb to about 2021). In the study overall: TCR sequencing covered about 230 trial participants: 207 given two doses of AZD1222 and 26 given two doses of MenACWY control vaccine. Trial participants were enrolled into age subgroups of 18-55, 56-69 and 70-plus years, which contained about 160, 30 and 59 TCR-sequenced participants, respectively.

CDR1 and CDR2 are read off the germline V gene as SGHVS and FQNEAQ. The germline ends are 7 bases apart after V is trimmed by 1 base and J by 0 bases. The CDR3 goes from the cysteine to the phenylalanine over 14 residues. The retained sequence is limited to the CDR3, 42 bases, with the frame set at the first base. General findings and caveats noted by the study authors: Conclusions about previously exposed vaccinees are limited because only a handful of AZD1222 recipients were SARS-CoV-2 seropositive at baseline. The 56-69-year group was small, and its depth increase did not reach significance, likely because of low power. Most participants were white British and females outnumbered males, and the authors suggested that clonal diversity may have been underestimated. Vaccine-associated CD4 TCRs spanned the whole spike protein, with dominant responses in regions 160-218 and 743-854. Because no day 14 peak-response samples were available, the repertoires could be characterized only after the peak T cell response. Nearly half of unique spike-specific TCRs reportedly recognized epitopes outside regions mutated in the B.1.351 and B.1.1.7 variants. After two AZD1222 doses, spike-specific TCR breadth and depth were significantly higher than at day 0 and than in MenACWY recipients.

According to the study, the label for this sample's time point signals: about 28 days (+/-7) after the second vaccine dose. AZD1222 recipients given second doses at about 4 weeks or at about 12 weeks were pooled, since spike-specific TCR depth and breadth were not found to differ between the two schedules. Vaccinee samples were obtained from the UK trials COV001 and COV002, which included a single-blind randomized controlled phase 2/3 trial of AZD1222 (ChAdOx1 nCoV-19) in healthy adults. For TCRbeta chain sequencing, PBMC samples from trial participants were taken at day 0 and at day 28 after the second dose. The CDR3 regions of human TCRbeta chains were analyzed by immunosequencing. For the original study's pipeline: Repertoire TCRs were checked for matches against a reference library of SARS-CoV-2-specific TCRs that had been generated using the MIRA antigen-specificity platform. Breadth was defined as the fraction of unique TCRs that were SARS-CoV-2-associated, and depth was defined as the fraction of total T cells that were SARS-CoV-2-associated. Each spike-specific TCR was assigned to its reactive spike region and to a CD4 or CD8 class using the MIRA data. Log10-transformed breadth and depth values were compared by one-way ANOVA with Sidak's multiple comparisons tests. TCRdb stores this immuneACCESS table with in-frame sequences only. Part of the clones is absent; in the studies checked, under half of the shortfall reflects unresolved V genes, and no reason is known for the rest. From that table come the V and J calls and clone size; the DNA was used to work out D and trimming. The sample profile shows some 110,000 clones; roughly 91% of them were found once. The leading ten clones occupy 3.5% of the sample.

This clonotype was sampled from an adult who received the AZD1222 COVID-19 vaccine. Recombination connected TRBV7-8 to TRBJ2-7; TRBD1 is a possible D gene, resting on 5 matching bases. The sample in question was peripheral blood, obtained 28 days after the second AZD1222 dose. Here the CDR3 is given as CASSLGQSSYEQYF. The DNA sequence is TGTGCCAGCAGCTTAGGACAGTCCTCCTACGAGCAGTACTTC.